Shown below are 7 T cell receptor beta chains from a single sample sequenced in a study of graft-versus-host responses after intestinal transplantation. Some clones are missing from TCRdb's copy, which holds only in-frame ones; the method was immunoSEQ multiplex PCR. The sample yields some 120,000 clones, 90% seen once. No antigen has been assigned to these receptors. Sequenced here: unstimulated CD4+ T cells sorted from spleen or lymph node cells, sampled before intestinal transplant. The receptors shown here come from a human donor who received an intestinal transplant.

This chain links TRBV5-4 with TRBJ2-1, with D tentatively TRBD1 (6 bases). CDR1 is SGHNT, CDR2 YYREEE, per germline (reference sequence). This CDR3 is 12 amino acids long. Trimming left V 4 bases short and J 8 bases short, with 10 bases between. The CDR3 loop reads CASSRDIDEQFF. Here the CDR3 DNA reads TGTGCCAGCAGCCGGGACATCGATGAGCAGTTCTTC.

V gene TRBV18 combines with J gene TRBJ1-2; 8 bases map to TRBD1. The trim removed 6 bases at V and 7 bases at J, leaving 7 bases unmatched. Germline V gene lookup returns CDR1 KGHSH and CDR2 LQKENI. The CDR3 loop spans 13 amino acids. The CDR3 is CASSTDRVGGYTF. CDR3 nucleotides: TGTGCCAGCTCTACGGACAGGGTCGGTGGCTACACCTTC.

The chain combines TRBV27 with TRBJ2-7, with TRBD2 identical over 13 bases. The V gene end was trimmed by 6 bases and the J gene end by 0 bases; junction bases not matched to a gene: 5. The CDR3 sequence is 16 residues long. CDR1 and CDR2 from the germline V gene are MNHEY and SMNVEV (reference sequence). The CDR3 loop reads CASRLAGGPSSYEQYF. The CDR3 bases are TGTGCCAGCAGACTAGCGGGAGGGCCAAGCTCCTACGAGCAGTACTTC.

The V and J genes are TRBV5-1 and TRBJ2-3, with a possible D match to TRBD2 (5 bases). The CDR3 has 14 residues. Trimming took 2 bases from V and 4 from J, leaving 11 bases between them. Germline V gives CDR1 SGHRS, CDR2 YFSETQ. The CDR3 bases are TGCGCCAGCAGCTTTGGTACCGGGGCAGATACGCAGTATTTT. This translates into CASSFGTGADTQYF. Full variable domain (outside the CDR3, taken from reference TRBV5-1 and TRBJ2-3): KAGVTQTPRYLIKTRGQQVTLSCSPISGHRSVSWYQQTPGQGLQFLFEYFSETQRNKGNFPGRFSGRQFSNSRSEMNVSTLELGDSALYLCASSFGTGADTQYFGPGTRLTVL.

This clone has just a few counts. This chain joins TRBV5-8 and TRBJ2-1, with TRBD2 identical over 10 bases. The CDR3 covers 15 residues. Looked up from germline, CDR1 is SGHTS and CDR2 is YDEGEE. The junction had 5 bases not matched to a gene; V was cut back by 4 bases and J by 4 bases. CDR3 in DNA: TGTGCCAGCAGCCTCAGGACTAGCGGTTACAATGAGCAGTTCTTC. Amino acids: CASSLRTSGYNEQFF.

J is TRBJ2-1 and V is TRBV9; possibly TRBD2 for D (6 bases). V was clipped by 4 bases and J by 8 bases, with 16 bases between them. Germline V gene data show CDR1 as SGDLS and CDR2 as YYNGEE. CDR3 length: 14 amino acids. In DNA form, the CDR3 reads TGTGCCAGCAGCTTACTAAGCGGGTCCGATGAGCAGTTCTTC. This encodes CASSLLSGSDEQFF.

This rearrangement joins TRBV7-2 to TRBJ2-5; TRBD2 matches 10 bases. Germline CDR1 SGHTA, CDR2 FQGNSA. V trimming: 0 bases; J trimming: 7 bases; junction bases outside the gene matches: 2. The CDR3 spans 14 residues. The DNA of the CDR3 is TGTGCCAGCAGCTTAGCAATAGCGGGGGGGACCCAGTACTTC. Its translation: CASSLAIAGGTQYF.